Listed below are T cell receptor beta chains from one sample, sequenced in a study of early T cells in non-severe SARS-CoV-2 infection. TCRdb ran MiXCR on the 5' RACE reads and lists one entry per CDR3 protein. The data show tens of thousands of distinct CDR3 sequences, about 12% seen once. The sample was whole blood. These receptors all come from an adult who was a healthcare worker with PCR-confirmed SARS-CoV-2 infection or an uninfected control (not recorded which). The CDR3 runs from the conserved cysteine through the conserved F or W. Fields, in order: clone size, J gene, D gene, V gene, CDR3 protein, CDR3 DNA. A D gene is named only where the DNA matches it firmly. The listing skips clone size in some rows; elsewhere it reads once, few, many or a size class.

>many|TRBJ2-5|-|TRBV7-2
CASSLVTGLALETQYF
TGTGCCAGCAGCTTAGTTACCGGTCTAGCTCTCGAGACCCAGTACTTC
>-|TRBJ2-2|-|TRBV7-2
CASSFRVNTGELFF
TGTGCCAGCAGCTTCCGGGTGAACACCGGGGAGCTGTTTTTT
>-|TRBJ2-3|TRBD2|TRBV4-1
CASSHNLAGGTDTQYF
TGCGCCAGCAGCCATAATCTAGCGGGGGGGACAGATACGCAGTATTTT
>many|TRBJ2-1|TRBD1|TRBV12-3/TRBV12-4
CASSLGRTGAYNEQFF
TGTGCCAGCAGTTTAGGTAGGACAGGGGCGTACAATGAGCAGTTCTTC
>few|TRBJ1-2|-|TRBV28
CASSPSGTYYGYTF
TGTGCCAGCAGTCCCTCGGGGACGTATTATGGCTACACCTTC
>-|TRBJ2-6|-|TRBV2
CASHFSGANVLTF
TGTGCCAGCCATTTCTCTGGGGCCAACGTCCTGACTTTC
>many|TRBJ1-5|-|TRBV19
CASSIYGRHTSSNQPQHF
TGTGCCAGTAGTATATATGGACGACATACCTCTAGCAATCAGCCCCAGCATTTT
>many|TRBJ1-1|-|TRBV12-3/TRBV12-4
CASRTGNQNTEAFF
TGTGCCAGCAGAACAGGTAACCAGAACACTGAAGCTTTCTTT
>few|TRBJ2-7|-|TRBV20-1
CSAGSYEQYF
TGCAGTGCCGGTAGCTACGAGCAGTACTTC
>-|TRBJ2-2|-|TRBV12-3/TRBV12-4
CASSFVILNTGELFF
TGTGCCAGCAGTTTCGTCATTTTGAACACCGGGGAGCTGTTTTTT
>few|TRBJ2-3|-|TRBV12-3/TRBV12-4
CASRRLGGTDTQYF
TGTGCCAGCAGGCGGCTGGGAGGCACAGATACGCAGTATTTT
>few|TRBJ2-1|-|TRBV29-1
CSVYGPLGGYNEQFF
TGCAGCGTTTATGGGCCCCTGGGAGGCTACAATGAGCAGTTCTTC
>-|TRBJ2-1|TRBD2|TRBV12-3/TRBV12-4
CASSPGLTAGGPRNEQFF
TGTGCCAGCAGTCCCGGACTCACAGCGGGAGGGCCGCGAAATGAGCAGTTCTTC
>few|TRBJ2-7|TRBD1|TRBV7-3
CASSLQGAGEQYF
TGTGCCAGCAGCTTACAGGGGGCTGGAGAGCAGTACTTC
>many|TRBJ1-2|-|TRBV24-1
CATSDQTRYTF
TGTGCCACCAGTGACCAGACCCGCTACACCTTC
>many|TRBJ1-3|-|TRBV6-5
CASSPRPPNSPAGNTIYF
TGTGCCAGCAGCCCCAGACCTCCGAACTCGCCGGCTGGAAACACCATATATTTT
>few|TRBJ1-5|-|TRBV11-2
CASSPGTLDQPQHF
TGTGCCAGCAGCCCCGGGACACTAGATCAGCCCCAGCATTTT
>few|TRBJ1-6|TRBD1|TRBV27
CASSSPGTGGNPLHF
TGTGCCAGCAGTTCACCCGGGACAGGGGGTAATCCCCTCCACTTT
>-|TRBJ2-1|TRBD2|TRBV11-2
CASSHLTGLAANEQFF
TGTGCCAGCAGCCACCTTACGGGACTAGCGGCTAATGAGCAGTTCTTC
>-|TRBJ2-1|-|TRBV11-2
CASSPRLSEQFF
TGTGCCAGCAGCCCCCGATTAAGTGAGCAGTTCTTC
>few|TRBJ2-7|-|TRBV6-5
CASRPSGRSYEQYF
TGTGCCAGCAGGCCTTCTGGGCGCTCCTACGAGCAGTACTTC
>many|TRBJ1-4|-|TRBV27
CASSLSDGTPEKLFF
TGTGCCAGCAGTTTATCCGACGGTACGCCTGAAAAACTGTTTTTT